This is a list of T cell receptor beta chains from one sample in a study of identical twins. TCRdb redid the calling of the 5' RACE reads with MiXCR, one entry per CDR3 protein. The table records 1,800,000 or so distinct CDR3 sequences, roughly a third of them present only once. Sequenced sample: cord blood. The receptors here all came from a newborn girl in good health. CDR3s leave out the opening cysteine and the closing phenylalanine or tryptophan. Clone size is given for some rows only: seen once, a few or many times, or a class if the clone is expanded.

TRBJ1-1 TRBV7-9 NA ASSPPGTGSKKSTEAF
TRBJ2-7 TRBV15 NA ATSGRNTGTGGFSSYEQY
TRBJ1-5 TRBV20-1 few SANPGQGNQPQH
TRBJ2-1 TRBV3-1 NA ASSQARGAYNEQF
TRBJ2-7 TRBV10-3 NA AISGQVLGLAGASSYNEQY
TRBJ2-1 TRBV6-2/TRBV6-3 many ASSSARYNEQF
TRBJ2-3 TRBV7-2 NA TSSLGWGADTQY
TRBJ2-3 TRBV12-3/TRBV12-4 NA ASSPRGPYADTQY
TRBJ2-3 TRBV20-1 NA SASHGPADTQY
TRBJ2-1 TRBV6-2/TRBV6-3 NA ASTLSRRNEQF
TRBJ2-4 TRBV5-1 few ASSLEAGKNIQY
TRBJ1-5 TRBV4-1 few ASSRAFSQPQH
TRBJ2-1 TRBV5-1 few ASSLAGAPNEQF
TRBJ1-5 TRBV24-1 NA ATAIGTGGNQPQH
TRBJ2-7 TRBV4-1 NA ASSHRGQGNYEQY
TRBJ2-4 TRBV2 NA ASIRVAKNIQY
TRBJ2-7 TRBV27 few AIVQPPGQGNEQY
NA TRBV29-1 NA SVPGQGPYNEQY
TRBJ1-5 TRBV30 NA AWSYDRAQPQH
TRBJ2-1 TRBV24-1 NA ATSDLTRNEQF
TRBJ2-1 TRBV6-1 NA ASRSGTSGVPSSYNEQF
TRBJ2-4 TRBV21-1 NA ASSNFGGGQSAKNIQY
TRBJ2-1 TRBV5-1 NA ASAGQYEYNEQF
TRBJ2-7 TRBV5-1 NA ASSLALPLTSYEQY
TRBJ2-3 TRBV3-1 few ASSQVGGPRTDTQY
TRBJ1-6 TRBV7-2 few ASSLAEGVNSPLH
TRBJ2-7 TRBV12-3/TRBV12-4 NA ASRPRLAGGFEQY
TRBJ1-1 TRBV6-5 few ASSYSVGWSTEAF
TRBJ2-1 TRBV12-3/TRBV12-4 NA ASSPDSLNEQF
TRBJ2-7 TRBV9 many ASSAGTGVYEQY
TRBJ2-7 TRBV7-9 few ASSRADLYEQY
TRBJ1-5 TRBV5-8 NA ASSFGYQGGNQPQH
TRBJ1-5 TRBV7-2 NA ASSLVWEKGNRPQH
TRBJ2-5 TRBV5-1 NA ASSSSRQELISETQY
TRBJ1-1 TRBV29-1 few SLWRGRGRASSAF
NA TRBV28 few ASSFGTSGSYNEQY
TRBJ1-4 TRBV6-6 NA ASSAGGGTNEKLF
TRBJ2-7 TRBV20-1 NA SASFSAAYEQY
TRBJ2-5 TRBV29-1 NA SVGGQAETRY
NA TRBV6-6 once ASSYRERGGYQETQY
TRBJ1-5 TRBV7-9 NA ASSLGGQENQPQH
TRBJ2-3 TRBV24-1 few ATSAGAGDTQY
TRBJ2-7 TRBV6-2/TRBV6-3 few ASSFSGQGPLDEQY
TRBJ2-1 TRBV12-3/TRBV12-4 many ASRGLAGAEQF
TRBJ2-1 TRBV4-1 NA ASSQGVTRGRISYNEQF
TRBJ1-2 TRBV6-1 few ASILGGSGYT
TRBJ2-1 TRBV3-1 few ASSQGGSAQF